These 25 T cell receptor beta chains share one sample of origin, sequenced in a study of radiotherapy plus CTLA-4 blockade in lung cancer. TCRdb keeps only in-frame clones here, not all; method: immunoSEQ multiplex PCR. The table lists some 77,000 clones, approximately 86% of them singletons. The input for sequencing was peripheral blood, taken from a patient treated with radiotherapy plus ipilimumab. The source is a human donor with non-small cell lung cancer who had a partial response to radiotherapy plus ipilimumab.

The chain uses TRBV5-6 and TRBJ1-2; a weak D match, TRBD1 (5 bases). From germline, CDR1 is SGHDT and CDR2 YYEEEE. The V and J ends lost 3 bases and 8 bases respectively, with 14 bases between them. The CDR3 has 13 residues. Here the CDR3 reads CASSYRQTPGYTF. Written as DNA, the CDR3 is TGTGCCAGCAGCTACCGACAGACCCCCGGCTACACCTTC.

This clone was counted a single time. The CDR3 protein is CASSSQGEMNTEAFF. Here the CDR3 DNA reads TGTGCCAGCAGCTCGCAGGGGGAGATGAACACTGAAGCTTTCTTT. This rearrangement joins TRBV7-2 to TRBJ1-1, with 7 bases that match TRBD1. Germline CDR1 is SGHTA and CDR2 is FQGNSA. With 4 bases clipped from V and 0 bases from J, the junction kept 5 bases outside the gene matches. The CDR3 has 15 amino acids.

This clone came up a few times. The V and J genes are TRBV7-9 and TRBJ1-4, with D possibly TRBD1 on 5 matching bases. Trimming pared 5 bases from V and 3 bases from J, leaving 10 bases between. Germline V CDR1 and CDR2: SEHNR, FQNEAQ (reference sequence). The CDR3 has 14 amino acids. The chain's CDR3 is CASSPTGANEKLFF. The CDR3 nucleotides read TGTGCCAGCAGCCCGACGGGGGCTAATGAAAAACTGTTTTTT.

This chain connects TRBV6-5 to TRBJ1-2; the match to TRBD1 covers 7 bases. Germline loops: CDR1 MNHEY, CDR2 SVGAGI. V lost 6 bases and J lost 7; bases outside the gene matches: 5. The CDR3 consists of 12 residues. For the CDR3, the DNA is TGTGCCAGCAGCACAGGGGCCCCTGGCTACACCTTC. Its translation: CASSTGAPGYTF.

This chain links TRBV28 with TRBJ1-6; D not certain. The CDR3 covers 17 residues. V was cut by 4 bases and J by 0 bases, with 13 bases left in between. From germline, CDR1 is MDHEN and CDR2 SYDVKM. CDR3 nucleotides: TGTGCCAGCAGTTACGTAGAGTCCTTCTCCTATAATTCACCCCTCCACTTT. Amino acid sequence: CASSYVESFSYNSPLHF.

The genes are TRBV4-2 and TRBJ2-1, with a tentative D call TRBD1 (6 bases). Deletions cut 3 bases from V and 5 bases from J, with 8 bases between. From germline, CDR1 is LGHNA and CDR2 YNFKEQ. The CDR3 loop spans 13 amino acids. CDR3 in DNA: TGTGCCAGCAGCCACAAGGGGGACAATGAGCAGTTCTTC. Its translation: CASSHKGDNEQFF.

The rearrangement links TRBV19 to TRBJ1-4; D is perhaps TRBD1 (5 bases). V was shortened by 8 bases and J by 0 bases, with 10 bases between the two germline ends. The CDR3 sequence is 14 residues long. CDR1 and CDR2 (germline): LNHDA, SQIVND (reference sequence). CDR3 bases: TGTGCCAGTGCGAAGACAGCAACTAATGAAAAACTGTTTTTT. Translation gives CASAKTATNEKLFF. The variable domain in full, with the rest retrieved from reference TRBV19 and TRBJ1-4, is DGGITQSPKYLFRKEGQNVTLSCEQNLNHDAMYWYRQDPGQGLRLIYYSQIVNDFQKGDIAEGYSVSREKKESFPLTVTSAQKNPTAFYLCASAKTATNEKLFFGSGTQLSVL.

About this clone: At one end, the junction sequence differs from germline, possibly due to a read error. The sample carries other DNA sequences with the same CDR3. CDR3: CASSLTGENTEAFF. CDR3 DNA sequence: TGTGCCAGTAGTTTAACAGGGGAGAACACTGAGGCTTTCTTT. The genes are TRBV19 and TRBJ1-1; TRBD1 agrees at 7 bases. Germline lookup yields CDR1 LNHDA and CDR2 SQIVND (reference sequence). This CDR3 comprises 14 residues.

This clone has only one observation. The J gene is TRBJ2-5, the V gene TRBV30, with D possibly TRBD2 on 5 matching bases. Trimming left V 0 bases short and J 1 base short, with 9 bases between. The length of the CDR3 is 14 residues. Germline CDR1 and CDR2: GTSNPN and SVGIG (reference sequence). The CDR3 DNA sequence: TGTGCCTGGAGTGTGGGCGGACTCCAAGAGACCCAGTACTTC. Protein product: CAWSVGGLQETQYF. The full variable domain, its missing parts supplied by reference TRBV30 and TRBJ2-5, is SQTIHQWPATLVQPVGSPLSLECTVEGTSNPNLYWYRQAAGRGLQLLFYSVGIGQISSEVPQNLSASRPQDRQFILSSKKLLLSDSGFYLCAWSVGGLQETQYFGPGTRLLVL.

This clone was counted a single time. The gene calls are TRBV11-2 and TRBJ1-5, with D perhaps TRBD1 (6 bases). The CDR3 is 18 amino acids. Germline V lookup: CDR1 SGHAT, CDR2 FQNNGV. Trimming removed 1 base at V and 1 base at J, with 17 bases between. The CDR3 sequence: CASSLVGQGSPSNQPQHF. The CDR3 DNA sequence: TGTGCCAGCAGCTTAGTGGGGCAGGGGAGTCCGAGCAATCAGCCCCAGCATTTT.

The chain couples TRBV2 to TRBJ1-1; D is possibly TRBD1 (6 bases). Germline V gene lookup returns CDR1 SNHLY and CDR2 FYNNEI. The CDR3 has 12 amino acids. The V gene lost 8 bases and the J gene lost 5 bases, with 12 bases spanning the gap. Here the CDR3 reads CASGIGGTEAFF. In nucleotides, the CDR3 is TGTGCCAGCGGGATAGGGGGTACTGAAGCTTTCTTT.

The V call is TRBV9, the J call TRBJ2-1, with 12 bases matching TRBD2. CDR1 is SGDLS, CDR2 YYNGEE, per germline. Trimming took 0 bases from V and 0 from J; bases not matched to a gene: 10. The CDR3 has 20 residues. In nucleotides, the CDR3 is TGTGCCAGCAGCGTAGCGGGGACTAGCGGGTATATTAGCTCCTACAATGAGCAGTTCTTC. Translation: CASSVAGTSGYISSYNEQFF.

To note about this clone: One junction end disagrees with the germline gene, perhaps due to a read error. V usage is TRBV30 and J usage is TRBJ2-1; 10 nucleotides match TRBD2. CDR1 is GTSNPN and CDR2 is SVGIG in the germline V gene (reference sequence). CDR3 length: 13 amino acids. Here the CDR3 reads CAWQPSGSSERFF. DNA for the CDR3: TGTGCCTGGCAGCCTAGCGGGAGTAGTGAGCGGTTCTTC.

V and J are TRBV7-2 and TRBJ2-1; 7 bases are shared with TRBD2. V shed 5 bases and J 6 bases; nucleotides not matched to a gene: 1. The CDR3 has 12 residues. CDR1 SGHTA and CDR2 FQGNSA come from the germline V gene. This CDR3 reads CASSRTSNEQFF. CDR3 nucleotide sequence: TGTGCCAGCAGCCGGACTAGCAATGAGCAGTTCTTC.

This sequence joins TRBV10-3 and TRBJ2-7; D is perhaps TRBD1 (5 bases). V was cut by 5 bases and J by 6 bases, with 8 bases left in between. The CDR3 is 11 residues long. CDR1 and CDR2 from the germline V gene are ENHRY and SYGVKD. Written as DNA, the CDR3 is TGTGCCATCAGTCAGGGTACCGAGCAGTACGTC. Encoded protein: CAISQGTEQYV.

The chain is built from TRBV6-5 and TRBJ2-5, with 7 bases aligning to TRBD2. The end of the DNA fits TRBJ2-7 better, so the J call may be wrong. Germline values: CDR1 MNHEY, CDR2 SVGAGI. The CDR3 has 13 residues. CDR3 loop: CASSYSGRGEQYF. In nucleotides, the CDR3 is TGTGCCAGCAGTTACTCGGGGAGGGGCGAGCAGTACTTC.

This chain connects TRBV7-2 to TRBJ1-3; D call uncertain. The CDR3 extends over 16 amino acids. CDR1 is SGHTA and CDR2 is FQGNSA in the germline V gene. V was trimmed by 5 bases and J by 0 bases, leaving 14 bases between them. The DNA for the CDR3 is TGTGCCAGCAGCGCCGAACCCCGGGACTCTGGAAACACCATATATTTT. The encoded protein is CASSAEPRDSGNTIYF.

The rearrangement joins TRBV29-1 to TRBJ2-1; 7 positions agree with TRBD2. Germline V gene data show CDR1 as SQVTM and CDR2 as ANQGSEA. V trimming: 6 bases; J trimming: 8 bases; junction bases outside the gene matches: 7. There are 12 residues in the CDR3. CDR3 sequence (DNA): TGCAGCGTGGGAGGGAGTATCGATGAGCAGTTCTTC. It translates to CSVGGSIDEQFF.

V is TRBV6-6 and J is TRBJ2-3, with D uncertain. V lost 8 bases, J lost 0 bases, and 9 bases lay in between. Germline CDR1 is MNHNY and CDR2 is SVGAGI (reference sequence). This CDR3 comprises 13 residues. The CDR3 DNA follows: TGTGCCAGCCATGAAGCTAGCACAGATACGCAGTATTTT. Its protein is CASHEASTDTQYF.

The chain recombines TRBV29-1 with TRBJ2-1, with 9 nucleotides matching TRBD2. The CDR3 contains 14 residues. Unmatched junction bases numbered 5, after V lost 6 bases and J lost 2 bases. The germline V gene has CDR1 SQVTM and CDR2 ANQGSEA. The CDR3 here is CSVVREGPYNEQFF. The CDR3 DNA follows: TGCAGCGTCGTGCGGGAGGGGCCCTACAATGAGCAGTTCTTC.

This sequence joins TRBV6-5 and TRBJ1-2; 9 nucleotides match TRBD1. Germline V gene data show CDR1 as MNHEY and CDR2 as SVGAGI. The CDR3 consists of 13 residues. With 7 bases clipped from V and 8 bases from J, the junction kept 8 bases outside the gene matches. In nucleotides, the CDR3 is TGTGCCAGCACCTACGGGACAGGGAAAGGCTACACCTTC. It encodes CASTYGTGKGYTF.

The chain has TRBV4-1 and TRBJ1-5, with D hard to call. Germline V gene sequence: CDR1 MGHRA, CDR2 YSYEKL. The CDR3 loop spans 15 amino acids. V lost 0 bases, J lost 2 bases, and 8 bases lay in between. The CDR3 reads CASSQDGTGNQPQHF. The CDR3 DNA sequence: TGCGCCAGCAGCCAAGATGGAACAGGCAATCAGCCCCAGCATTTT.

The V and J genes are TRBV25-1 and TRBJ1-1, with D unresolved. The CDR3 runs to 15 residues. Trimming cost V 2 bases and J 0 bases, with 10 bases left between them. Germline loops: CDR1 MGHDK, CDR2 SYGVNS. CDR3 sequence reads: CASSEGGGLNTEAFF. The CDR3 coding sequence is TGTGCCAGCAGTGAAGGTGGCGGATTGAACACTGAAGCTTTCTTT.

CDR3 sequence reads: CASSMTSSGPYEQYF. The CDR3 bases are TGCGCCAGCAGCATGACGTCTAGCGGACCCTACGAGCAGTACTTC. The chain is built from TRBV5-1 and TRBJ2-5, with TRBD2 matching over 7 bases. The J call could be wrong; TRBJ2-7 is a better fit for the DNA end. Germline assignment: CDR1 SGHRS and CDR2 YFSETQ. The CDR3 is 15 amino acids.

This clone has just one count. The V and J genes are TRBV5-1 and TRBJ2-1, with TRBD2 matching 7 bases. CDR3 length equals 16 residues. Trimming took 2 bases from V and 5 from J; bases not matched to a gene: 10. Germline loops: CDR1 SGHRS, CDR2 YFSETQ. CDR3 residues: CASSLGVAGLNNEQFF. The CDR3 DNA follows: TGCGCCAGCAGCTTAGGCGTGGCGGGACTAAACAATGAGCAGTTCTTC. Complete variable domain (other parts from reference TRBV5-1 and TRBJ2-1): KAGVTQTPRYLIKTRGQQVTLSCSPISGHRSVSWYQQTPGQGLQFLFEYFSETQRNKGNFPGRFSGRQFSNSRSEMNVSTLELGDSALYLCASSLGVAGLNNEQFFGPGTRLTVL.